The sequence of this T cell receptor (beta chain) was determined in a study of CD8 T cells in Susac syndrome. V was pared by 5 bases and J by 2 bases, with 13 bases between. CDR1 GTSNPN and CDR2 SVGIG come from the germline V gene (reference sequence). The CDR3 runs 15 residues. Notes on the study in general: The relatively small number of individuals in the TCR sequencing and HLA analysis was acknowledged by the study.

Reverse transcription of about 0.45 to 1 ug RNA was carried out with random hexamers. Each CDR3 protein is one row after TCRdb ran MiXCR on the immunoSEQ multiplex PCR reads. The sample lists roughly 130,000 distinct CDR3 sequences, over 90% seen once, with more than 0.09% in the top ten. Comment on this clonotype: Its antigen is not identified.

TEMRA cells were enriched by FACS, while CD8+ and CD4+ T cells were obtained through a negative isolation that was performed magnetically. The sample comprised CD4+ T cells from PBMCs. This clonotype was sampled from a human donor in good health. V usage is TRBV30 and J usage is TRBJ2-6; D might be TRBD1 (6 bases). The CDR3 here is CAWAHTGTGANVLTF. CDR3 nucleotide sequence: TGTGCCTGGGCTCATACAGGGACTGGGGCCAACGTCCTGACTTTC.